The 9 T cell receptor beta chains below were found in one sample sequenced in a study of blood T cell repertoires in COVID-19. Some clones are missing from TCRdb's copy, which holds only in-frame ones; the method was immunoSEQ multiplex PCR. Of over 350,000 clones detected, 88% appear once; the ten largest clones hold around 1.2%. Specimen: PBMCs or T cells enriched from blood (not recorded which). Source of these receptors: a woman younger than 35 who had recovered from COVID-19.

The rearrangement joins TRBV5-1 to TRBJ1-1; possibly TRBD1 for D (5 bases). Germline CDR1 reads SGHRS; CDR2 reads YFSETQ. This CDR3 has 14 residues. Trimming took off 5 bases at V and 4 bases at J, with 15 bases between the two ends. The CDR3 is CASRDWVGGTEAFF. The DNA of the CDR3 is TGCGCCAGCAGGGACTGGGTGGGGGGCACTGAAGCTTTCTTT.

This chain connects TRBV5-5 to TRBJ1-2; D perhaps matches TRBD1 (5 bases). Trimming pared 3 bases from V and 4 bases from J, leaving 13 bases between. Germline lookup yields CDR1 SGHKS and CDR2 YYEKEE (reference sequence). The CDR3 extends over 14 amino acids. CDR3 in DNA: TGTGCCAGCAGCTGGGGCCCGGAGAGCTATGGCTACACCTTC. Protein: CASSWGPESYGYTF.

This clone was found a few times. The V gene is TRBV6-1, the J gene TRBJ2-3; D uncertain. The CDR3 length is 14 residues. Germline V gene data show CDR1 as MNHNS and CDR2 as SASEGT. Trimming took 3 bases from V and 3 from J, leaving 10 bases between them. This CDR3 is CASSDGRWTDTQYF. As DNA, the CDR3 is TGTGCCAGCAGTGATGGTAGATGGACAGATACGCAGTATTTT.

The chain links TRBV12-3 or TRBV12-4 to TRBJ1-1; TRBD1 aligns across 7 bases. V shed 3 bases and J 4 bases; nucleotides not matched to a gene: 2. The CDR3 has 13 residues. The CDR3 sequence: CASSLAGGTEAFF. The CDR3 DNA reads TGTGCCAGCAGTTTGGCAGGGGGCACTGAAGCTTTCTTT.

This rearrangement joins TRBV5-5 to TRBJ1-2, with 7 bases fitting TRBD1. This CDR3 has 12 residues. J gave up 8 bases and V 2 bases, and 3 bases lay outside the gene matches. Germline lookup yields CDR1 SGHKS and CDR2 YYEKEE (reference sequence). The CDR3 sequence: CASSFPGGGYTF. CDR3 DNA sequence: TGTGCCAGCAGCTTCCCAGGGGGGGGCTACACCTTC.

The chain links TRBV6-5 to TRBJ1-3; tentative D call: TRBD1 (5 bases). Germline CDR1 is MNHEY and CDR2 is SVGAGI. The CDR3 has 14 amino acids. Trimming took 6 bases from V and 10 from J, leaving 19 bases between them. The CDR3 region has the DNA TGTGCCAGCAGCGCCTCAGGCGTTCGGGGGACCATATATTTT. Translated: CASSASGVRGTIYF.

This chain uses TRBV5-4 with TRBJ2-5; D perhaps matches TRBD2 (6 bases). The V gene lost 4 bases and the J gene lost 2 bases, with 12 bases spanning the gap. In germline, CDR1 is SGHNT, CDR2 YYREEE (reference sequence). The length of the CDR3 is 14 residues. CDR3 residues: CASSVRDVQETQYF. The CDR3 nucleotides read TGTGCCAGCAGCGTGCGGGACGTACAAGAGACCCAGTACTTC.

This chain joins TRBV3-1 (or the pseudogene TRBV3-2) and TRBJ2-1, with 9 bases that match TRBD1. This CDR3 region has 16 residues. The V and J ends lost 0 bases and 6 bases, in that order; junction bases with no gene match: 6. Germline values: CDR1 LGHDT, CDR2 YNNKEL (reference sequence). The CDR3: CASSQEWDRASNEQFF. In DNA form, the CDR3 reads TGTGCCAGCAGCCAAGAGTGGGACAGGGCCAGCAATGAGCAGTTCTTC.

The chain combines TRBV2 with TRBJ2-1; weak D call: TRBD1 (5 bases). CDR1 and CDR2 (germline): SNHLY, FYNNEI. The CDR3 runs to 16 residues. Trimming removed 1 base from V and 4 bases from J, with 14 bases in between. The CDR3 sequence: CASSEDPIPGYNEQFF. CDR3 DNA sequence: TGTGCCAGCAGTGAAGACCCCATACCAGGGTACAATGAGCAGTTCTTC.